A single sample is the source of the 4 T cell receptor beta chains below, sequenced in a study of blood T cell repertoires in COVID-19. Data came from immunoSEQ multiplex PCR; TCRdb stores just in-frame clones and leaves some out. The data hold about 250,000 clones, with around nine tenths observed a single time. The sample consisted of peripheral blood. Receptors originate from a woman aged 60-75 years who had recovered from COVID-19.

This rearrangement joins TRBV6-2 or TRBV6-3 to TRBJ2-1; 12 bases match TRBD2. The germline V gene has CDR1 MNHEY and CDR2 SVGEGT. This CDR3 has 14 residues. The trim removed 5 bases at V and 11 bases at J, leaving 7 bases unmatched. The DNA of the CDR3 is TGTGCCAGCAGTGTCCTAGCGGGGGGGTACAAGCAGTTCTTC. Amino acids: CASSVLAGGYKQFF.

This chain joins TRBV19 and TRBJ1-2; D remains unclear. The CDR3 is 13 amino acids. Trimming pared 5 bases from V and 0 bases from J, leaving 7 bases between. Germline values: CDR1 LNHDA, CDR2 SQIVND (reference sequence). CDR3 sequence: CASSLLANYGYTF. In DNA form, the CDR3 reads TGTGCCAGTAGTCTACTGGCTAACTATGGCTACACCTTC.

The chain employs TRBV5-6 and TRBJ2-7, with 8 bases aligning to TRBD1. The CDR3 runs 14 residues. The germline V gene has CDR1 SGHDT and CDR2 YYEEEE. The J segment lost 5 bases and the V segment lost 4 bases, leaving 8 bases of the junction unmatched. This chain's CDR3 is CASSRRTGLNEQYF. CDR3 DNA: TGTGCCAGCAGCAGAAGGACAGGGTTAAACGAGCAGTACTTC. Combining the CDR3 with reference TRBV5-6 and TRBJ2-7 gives the whole variable domain DAGVTQSPTHLIKTRGQQVTLRCSPKSGHDTVSWYQQALGQGPQFIFQYYEEEERQRGNFPDRFSGHQFPNYSSELNVNALLLGDSALYLCASSRRTGLNEQYFGPGTRLTVT.

The V gene is TRBV5-1, the J gene TRBJ2-3, with a possible D match to TRBD2 (6 bases). Trimming removed 0 bases at V and 4 bases at J, with 15 bases between. CDR1 SGHRS and CDR2 YFSETQ come from the germline V gene. The CDR3 covers 16 residues. This chain's CDR3 is CASSLAVGGNADTQYF. Written as DNA, the CDR3 is TGCGCCAGCAGCTTGGCCGTAGGAGGGAATGCAGATACGCAGTATTTT.